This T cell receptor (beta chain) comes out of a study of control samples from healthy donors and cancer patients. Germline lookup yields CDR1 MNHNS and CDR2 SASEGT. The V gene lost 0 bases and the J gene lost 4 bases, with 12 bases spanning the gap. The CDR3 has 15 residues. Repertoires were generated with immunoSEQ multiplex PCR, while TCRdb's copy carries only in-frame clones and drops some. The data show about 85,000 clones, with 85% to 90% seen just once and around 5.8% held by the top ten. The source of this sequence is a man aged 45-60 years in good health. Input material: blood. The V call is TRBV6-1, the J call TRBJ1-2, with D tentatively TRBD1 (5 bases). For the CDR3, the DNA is TGTGCCAGCAGTGAAGCGGCAGACGGGGCCTATGGCTACACCTTC. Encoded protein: CASSEAADGAYGYTF.